This T cell receptor beta chain is drawn from a study of T-cell memory formation after mild COVID-19. The 5'RACE method, run with constant-segment primers, produced TCR alpha and TCR beta cDNA libraries (carrying sample barcodes and UMIs). Using its own MiXCR run on the 5' RACE reads, TCRdb lists one record per CDR3 protein. The sample contains roughly 600,000 distinct CDR3 sequences, about a sixth of which appear only once. The V and J ends lost 3 bases and 0 bases, in that order; junction bases with no gene match: 5. The CDR3 loop spans 16 amino acids. Germline CDR1 is SGDLS and CDR2 is YYNGEE. The rearrangement uses TRBV9 and TRBJ2-7, with TRBD1 matching over 11 bases. This TCR was sampled from an adult woman who had mild COVID-19 (a few samples of this study predate the infection). Cell type and time point are not known. The source material was PBMCs or a T cell subset sorted from them (not recorded which). The CDR3 loop reads CASSAGDRGFSYEQYF. In nucleotides, the CDR3 is TGTGCCAGCAGCGCCGGGGACAGGGGGTTCTCCTACGAGCAGTACTTC.